This TCR beta chain was identified during a study of T-cell memory formation after mild COVID-19 (dated by TCRdb to the early 2020s). About the study as a whole: TCR sequence clusters from the two donors were largely donor specific. In two donors, T-cell clones that expanded and contracted after mild COVID-19 were followed by sequencing TCRalpha and TCRbeta repertoires longitudinally. The cohort comprised two young, previously healthy adult volunteers, one female and one male. Study-wide findings and limitations: Contracting CD4+ clones appeared mostly in the CM and EM memory subsets, whereas CD8+ clones were enriched in EMRA. Some responding clones were detected in pre-infection memory, suggesting pre-existing cross-reactive memory T cells joined the SARS-CoV-2 response. Clones that contracted from day 15 to 85 showed balanced CD4/CD8 phenotypes, whereas a second wave of clones that expanded from day 15 to 37 leaned towards CD4+. The second-wave clones that peaked on day 37 were not confirmed to be SARS-CoV-2 specific. The study covered only a couple of mild cases, and larger cohorts including severe cases with pre-infection samples were considered necessary.

This clonotype was detected a few times. This receptor's antigen is unknown. There are no base qualities to consult, and no much larger clone falls within one base. Ficoll-Paque density gradient centrifugation was used to isolate PBMCs. From the cysteine up to the phenylalanine, the CDR3 has a length of 17 residues. Only CDR3 DNA remains: 51 bases, in frame from the first base. CDR1 and CDR2 are drawn from the germline V gene: MGHRA, YSYEKL. Ends trimmed: V by 3 bases, J by 6 bases; bases unmatched to a gene: 11. Sequencing used an Illumina NovaSeq 6000. Using 5'RACE with constant-segment primers, TCRalpha and TCRbeta cDNA libraries were constructed, with sample barcodes and unique molecular identifiers added in the process. Trizol reagent was used to extract RNA from every sample. Libraries were amplified in two PCR steps, with a second sample barcode and Illumina TruSeq adapters added in the second step. Sequencing of libraries was performed on an Illumina NovaSeq with 2 x 150 bp paired-end reads. Turning to the authors' computational methods: The reads were demultiplexed and collapsed into UMI-guided consensus sequences using migec v1.2.7. Using mixcr v2.1.11, UMI consensuses were aligned to TRA and TRB V and J templates and then assembled into clonotypes. Expanded or contracted clonotypes were those called significant by both edgeR and NoisET, with noise models trained on biological replicates. For edgeR calls, a false discovery rate-adjusted p below 0.01 and a log2 fold-change threshold of 1 were applied. As an exploratory analysis of dynamics, max-normalized trajectories of the 1000 most abundant clonotypes were examined with PCA combined with hierarchical clustering. Separately sequenced CD4+ and CD8+ repertoires were used to assign the CD4 or CD8 phenotype of responding clones. The public reads were reanalyzed by TCRdb: fastp trimming at Q25, MiXCR alignment, in-frame beta chains only. Records with the same CDR3 protein are collapsed into one entry carrying the most frequent genes and DNA. TCRdb assigned the V and J calls; the authors' analysis was not used. Here the sample has 300,000 to 350,000 distinct CDR3 sequences; roughly an eighth occur a single time. The leading ten clones occupy about a fifth of the sample.

Sequences were obtained from PBMCs or a T cell subset sorted from them (not recorded which). This TCR was recovered from a man aged 18 to 30 who had mild COVID-19 (a few samples of this study predate the infection). The sample titles of this study are shuffled in the database, so cell type and time point are left out; the donor was told from shared clones. The rearrangement joined TRBV4-1 to TRBJ2-3; a stretch of 11 junction bases matches TRBD2. In nucleotide form, the sequence is TGCGCCAGCAGCCAGGGGGGACTAGCGGCCCGCATCGATACGCAGTATTTT. It translates as CASSQGGLAARIDTQYF.